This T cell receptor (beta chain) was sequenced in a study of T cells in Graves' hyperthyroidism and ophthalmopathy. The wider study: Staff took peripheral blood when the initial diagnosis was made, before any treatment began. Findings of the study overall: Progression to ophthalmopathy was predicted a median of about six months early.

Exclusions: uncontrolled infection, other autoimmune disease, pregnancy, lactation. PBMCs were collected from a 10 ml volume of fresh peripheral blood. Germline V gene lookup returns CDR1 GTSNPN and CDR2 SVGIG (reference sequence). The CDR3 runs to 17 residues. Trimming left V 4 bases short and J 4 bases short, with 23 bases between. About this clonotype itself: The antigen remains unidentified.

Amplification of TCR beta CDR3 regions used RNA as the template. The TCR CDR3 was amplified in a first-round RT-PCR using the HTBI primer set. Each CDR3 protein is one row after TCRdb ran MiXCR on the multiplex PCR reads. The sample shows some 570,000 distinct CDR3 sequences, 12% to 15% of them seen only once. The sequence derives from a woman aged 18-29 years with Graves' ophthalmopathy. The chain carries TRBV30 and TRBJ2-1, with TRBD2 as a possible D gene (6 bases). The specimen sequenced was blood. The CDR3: CAWKKTGGLRLYNEQFF. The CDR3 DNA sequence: TGTGCCTGGAAGAAGACCGGGGGACTTCGACTTTACAATGAGCAGTTCTTC.